Below are 15 T cell receptor beta chains sequenced from a single sample in a study of neurological immune-mediated disorders (dated by TCRdb to the late 2010s). Preparation of the library involved 5' RACE. Instrument on record: Illumina HiSeq 2500. TCRdb reprocessed the public reads (quality trimming at Q25 with fastp, clone calling with MiXCR) and kept in-frame beta chains. For every CDR3 protein sequence, its rows merge into one entry that carries the most common genes and DNA. A total of approximately 36,000 distinct CDR3 sequences appear in this sample, around 14% of them only once. The leading ten clones occupy 25% to 30% of the sample. Sequences were obtained from PBMCs. The receptors originated from a woman in her forties or fifties with HTLV-1-associated myelopathy (HAM/TSP).

This clonotype was seen ten or more times. The rearrangement joins TRBV12-3 or TRBV12-4 to TRBJ1-3; no definite D call. Trimming shortened V by 1 base and J by 0 bases, and 7 bases separated the two germline ends. CDR3 length: 15 amino acids. The CDR3 loop is CASSLGSGSGNTIYF. The DNA of the CDR3 is TGTGCCAGCAGTTTAGGGTCCGGCTCTGGAAACACCATATATTTT.

This clonotype was seen ten or more times. The CDR3, as DNA: TGCGCCAGCAGCCCTCGACAGGGGGGTGCGAACACTGAAGCTTTCTTT. It yields the protein CASSPRQGGANTEAFF. The rearrangement joins TRBV5-1 to TRBJ1-1; 9 nucleotides agree with TRBD1. V lost 4 bases and J lost 1; bases outside the gene matches: 8. CDR1 is SGHRS, CDR2 YFSETQ, per germline. The CDR3 is 16 residues long.

This clonotype was counted many times. V and J are TRBV2 and TRBJ1-6, with D possibly TRBD1 on 6 matching bases. V shed 1 base and J shed 7 bases, with 11 bases lying between them. The CDR3 loop spans 15 amino acids. Germline lookup yields CDR1 SNHLY and CDR2 FYNNEI. The CDR3 spells CASSEVAGANSPLHF. DNA for the CDR3: TGTGCCAGCAGTGAAGTTGCGGGGGCCAATTCACCCCTCCACTTT.

Concerning this clonotype: Possible read error: a much larger clone is one base away. The V and J genes are TRBV20-1 and TRBJ2-5; 8 bases are shared with TRBD2. CDR1 and CDR2 from the germline V gene are DFQATT and SNEGSKA (reference sequence). The CDR3 covers 14 residues. The CDR3 loop is CSAMVAGFEEIQYF. The CDR3 DNA is TGCAGTGCTATGGTAGCGGGGTTTGAAGAGATCCAGTACTTC.

This clonotype occurred many times. The junction does not match germline at one end; this may be a read error. The chain couples TRBV2 to TRBJ2-3, with D possibly called TRBD1 or TRBD2 (5 bases each). Germline assignment: CDR1 SNHLY and CDR2 FYNNEI. This CDR3 is built from 14 residues. The CDR3 DNA reads TGTGCCAGCAGTGAGTGGGACCCAAGAGATATGCAGTATTTT. It encodes CASSEWDPRDMQYF.

This clonotype was observed at least ten times. V usage is TRBV20-1 and J usage is TRBJ1-2; D not certain. CDR1 DFQATT and CDR2 SNEGSKA come from the germline V gene (reference sequence). CDR3 length: 13 amino acids. Trimming left V 1 base short and J 4 bases short, with 10 bases between. The CDR3 coding sequence is TGCAGTGCTAGAGTGGTGGGCTCCTATGGCTACACCTTC. Its translation is CSARVVGSYGYTF.

The table lists this clonotype with many counts. The genes are TRBV6-6 and TRBJ2-5; 8 nucleotides agree with TRBD1. V shed 2 bases, J shed 5 bases, and the junction held 7 bases outside the gene matches. The CDR3 sequence is 15 residues long. Germline CDR1 reads MNHNY; CDR2 reads SVGAGI (reference sequence). CDR3 amino acids: CASSYDRGGRETQYF. For the CDR3, the DNA is TGTGCCAGCAGTTACGACAGGGGAGGACGTGAGACCCAGTACTTC.

This clonotype occurred many times. This chain connects TRBV7-8 to TRBJ2-5, with TRBD2 identical over 12 bases. This CDR3 contains 15 residues. Per the germline V gene, CDR1 is SGHVS and CDR2 is FQNEAQ. After removal of 2 bases from V and 5 bases from J, the junction contained 3 bases not matched to a gene. The chain's CDR3 is CASSLLAGGPETQYF. As DNA, the CDR3 is TGTGCCAGCAGCTTACTAGCGGGAGGGCCGGAGACCCAGTACTTC.

In this sample, this clonotype is medium-sized. In DNA form, the CDR3 reads TGTGCCAGCAGCTCCTCATTCAATGAGCAGTTCTTC. Protein product: CASSSSFNEQFF. The J gene is TRBJ2-1, the V gene TRBV7-3; D unclear. The CDR3 runs 12 residues. Germline loops: CDR1 SGHTA, CDR2 FQGTGA. With 4 bases removed from V and 6 bases from J, the gap between germline ends came to 7 bases.

This clonotype was seen a handful of times. The chain recombines TRBV6-5 with TRBJ1-4; 9 bases line up with TRBD1. With 6 bases clipped from V and 8 bases from J, the junction kept 7 bases outside the gene matches. Germline V gene sequence: CDR1 MNHEY, CDR2 SVGAGI. The CDR3 has 14 residues. CDR3: CASRGTGLWEKLFF. The CDR3 DNA reads as TGTGCCAGCAGGGGGACAGGGTTATGGGAAAAACTGTTTTTT.

The chain is built from TRBV28 and TRBJ2-7, with D hard to call. Germline loops: CDR1 MDHEN, CDR2 SYDVKM. The CDR3 has 14 residues. Trimming pared 1 base from V and 9 bases from J, leaving 16 bases between. In DNA, the CDR3 is TGTGCCAGCAGTTTATCCGGGTCCTTGCGTGGGCAGTACTTC. Translating gives CASSLSGSLRGQYF.

This clonotype appeared many times. The V call is TRBV20-1, the J call TRBJ1-1, with a weak D call TRBD1 (6 bases). The V end was cut by 6 bases, the J end by 6 bases, with 17 bases between. CDR3 length equals 13 residues. Germline CDR1 reads DFQATT; CDR2 reads SNEGSKA (reference sequence). This chain's CDR3 is CSAQGFAEPEAFF. The CDR3 DNA follows: TGCAGTGCCCAGGGGTTCGCGGAACCTGAAGCTTTCTTT.

This clonotype came up many times. The chain links TRBV5-1 to TRBJ1-6; 8 nucleotides line up with TRBD1. The CDR3 runs to 15 residues. V was pared by 0 bases and J by 7 bases, with 3 bases of the junction left unmatched. CDR1 and CDR2 from the germline V gene are SGHRS and YFSETQ. Here the CDR3 reads CASSLAGGGNSPLHF. The CDR3, as DNA: TGCGCCAGCAGCTTGGCAGGGGGCGGAAATTCACCCCTCCACTTT.

This clonotype has a count of ten or more. The genes are TRBV5-5 and TRBJ1-1; D gene ambiguous. Trimming left V 0 bases short and J 1 base short, with 4 bases between. This CDR3 spans 13 amino acids. Per the germline V gene, CDR1 is SGHKS and CDR2 is YYEKEE (reference sequence). The CDR3 here is CASSLGWNTEAFF. CDR3 nucleotide sequence: TGTGCCAGCAGCTTGGGGTGGAACACTGAAGCTTTCTTT.

This clonotype was observed many times. This chain uses TRBV28 with TRBJ1-6; D is undetermined. This CDR3 has 15 amino acids. Deletions cut 6 bases from V and 10 bases from J, with 19 bases between. Germline V CDR1 and CDR2: MDHEN, SYDVKM. Written as DNA, the CDR3 is TGTGCCAGCAGCCCACCCCCCCGGGTAGCCTCACCCCTCCACTTT. This encodes CASSPPPRVASPLHF.